This T cell receptor (beta chain) was sequenced during a study of blood T cells in healthy people across ages. A J-beta primer mix and a sample-barcoded 5' primer were used in a second PCR of roughly 6 to 12 cycles. TCRdb called the 5' RACE reads again in MiXCR, with one record for every CDR3 protein. In the table there are 1.8 million or so distinct CDR3 sequences, roughly 43% of which are singletons. The clonotype originates from a human donor in good health. The sequenced material came from blood.

Here the CDR3 reads CSAMWSAYEQYF. CDR3 nucleotide sequence: TGCAGTGCTATGTGGAGCGCCTACGAGCAGTACTTC. This chain links TRBV20-1 with TRBJ2-7; D not resolved. The length of the CDR3 is 12 residues. The V gene's germline CDR1 is DFQATT and CDR2 SNEGSKA (reference sequence). V lost 4 bases to trimming and J lost 2 bases, with 9 bases between them.